What follows are 27 T cell receptor beta chains derived from one specimen sequenced in a study of T-cell reconstitution after alpha-beta-depleted transplantation in children. A library of TCRbeta sequences, prepared with unique molecular identifiers, was generated. TCRdb used MiXCR to reprocess the PCR reads, holding one entry per CDR3 protein. Of 70,000 to 100,000 distinct CDR3 sequences detected, less than 15% appear once; the ten largest clones hold approximately 14%. This sample comprised PBMCs from the stem cell graft donor, obtained from the stem cell graft. These receptors all come from a human donor who donated a stem cell graft to a child with inherited bone marrow failure.

This clonotype has at least ten counts. The gene calls are TRBV20-1 and TRBJ2-3; 7 bases agree with TRBD2. Germline V gene sequence: CDR1 DFQATT, CDR2 SNEGSKA (reference sequence). V shed 0 bases and J 6 bases; nucleotides not matched to a gene: 18. CDR3 length: 18 amino acids. Written as DNA, the CDR3 is TGCAGTGCTAGAGATCTGCGGGAGTCGGCGGGAGTATCGGATACGCAGTATTTT. It translates to CSARDLRESAGVSDTQYF.

Many counts were recorded for this clonotype. This chain joins TRBV5-1 and TRBJ2-3; 8 nucleotides line up with TRBD2. This CDR3 has 16 residues. Germline V gene data show CDR1 as SGHRS and CDR2 as YFSETQ. The J segment lost 0 bases and the V segment lost 0 bases, leaving 3 bases of the junction unmatched. CDR3 sequence reads: CASSLDLAGSTDTQYF. CDR3 in DNA: TGCGCCAGCAGCTTGGATTTAGCGGGGAGCACAGATACGCAGTATTTT.

This clonotype appeared many times. The V gene is TRBV11-2, the J gene TRBJ2-3, with D perhaps matching TRBD1 or TRBD2 (6 bases each). The CDR3 has 15 residues. V was shortened by 3 bases and J by 4 bases, with 14 bases between the two germline ends. The germline gives CDR1 SGHAT, CDR2 FQNNGV. DNA of the CDR3: TGTGCCAGCAGCTTTGGGGGGCGTGGGGCAGATACGCAGTATTTT. The encoded protein is CASSFGGRGADTQYF.

The chain couples TRBV27 to TRBJ2-2; D may match TRBD1 or TRBD2 (5 bases each). V was clipped by 6 bases and J by 6 bases, with 17 bases between them. Germline-derived CDR1 and CDR2 are MNHEY and SMNVEV (reference sequence). CDR3 length equals 15 residues. The CDR3 DNA follows: TGTGCCAGCAGCCCAAGGACGGTGGGGGCCGGGGAGCTGTTTTTT. Translated: CASSPRTVGAGELFF.

The V call is TRBV28, the J call TRBJ2-3, with 7 bases identical to TRBD1. This CDR3 spans 15 amino acids. The V gene's germline CDR1 is MDHEN and CDR2 SYDVKM. V shed 4 bases and J 4 bases; nucleotides not matched to a gene: 8. The chain's CDR3 is CASSSTTGTPDTQYF. As DNA, the CDR3 is TGTGCCAGCAGTTCCACGACAGGGACACCAGATACGCAGTATTTT.

V is TRBV18 and J is TRBJ2-1; 7 nucleotides match TRBD1. The trim removed 6 bases at V and 0 bases at J, leaving 5 bases unmatched. This CDR3 has 15 amino acids. CDR1 and CDR2 (germline): KGHSH, LQKENI. CDR3 amino acids: CASSLGQVSYNEQFF. The CDR3 bases are TGTGCCAGCTCCCTCGGACAGGTCTCCTACAATGAGCAGTTCTTC.

This clonotype has ten or more counts. The chain is built from TRBV20-1 and TRBJ1-1; no definite D call. The CDR3 extends over 11 amino acids. V was shortened by 5 bases and J by 6 bases, with 10 bases between the two germline ends. Germline CDR1 reads DFQATT; CDR2 reads SNEGSKA (reference sequence). CDR3 region: CSASGSSEAFF. The CDR3 DNA reads as TGCAGTGCTTCGGGGAGTTCTGAAGCTTTCTTT.

This clonotype has a count of ten or more. V and J are TRBV12-3 or TRBV12-4 and TRBJ2-5, with TRBD2 identical over 10 bases. V shed 1 base, J shed 4 bases, and the junction held 3 bases outside the gene matches. The CDR3 has 15 residues. The CDR3 sequence: CASSLGLAGVETQYF. Written as DNA, the CDR3 is TGTGCCAGCAGTTTAGGGCTAGCGGGAGTAGAGACCCAGTACTTC.

This clonotype was seen many times. As DNA, the CDR3 is TGTGCCAGCAGCCCAAAGGGGGGGTTTAACTATGGCTACACCTTC. It yields the protein CASSPKGGFNYGYTF. V is TRBV7-3 and J is TRBJ1-2; weak D call: TRBD1 (6 bases). Germline-derived CDR1 and CDR2 are SGHTA and FQGTGA. With 5 bases removed from V and 1 base from J, the gap between germline ends came to 14 bases. The CDR3 runs 15 residues. Full variable domain (rest looked up from reference TRBV7-3 and TRBJ1-2): GAGVSQTPSNKVTEKGKYVELRCDPISGHTALYWYRQSLGQGPEFLIYFQGTGAADDSGLPNDRFFAVRPEGSVSTLKIQRTERGDSAVYLCASSPKGGFNYGYTFGSGTRLTVV.

This clonotype was seen many times. V and J are TRBV7-3 and TRBJ2-6; perhaps TRBD1 as D (6 bases). This CDR3 comprises 14 residues. Looked up from germline, CDR1 is SGHTA and CDR2 is FQGTGA. Trimming stripped 5 bases from V and 4 bases from J, with 9 bases between. The CDR3 spells CASSTGYGANVLTF. CDR3 DNA sequence: TGTGCCAGCAGCACAGGGTACGGGGCCAACGTCCTGACTTTC.

This clonotype was recorded many times. V and J are TRBV14 and TRBJ1-4; D remains ambiguous. Germline V lookup: CDR1 SGHDN, CDR2 FVKESK. The CDR3 is 13 amino acids. The V gene lost 3 bases and the J gene lost 12 bases, with 14 bases spanning the gap. Here the CDR3 DNA reads TGTGCCAGCAGCCAGACGGGCCCGACTCAACTGTTTTTT. This translates into CASSQTGPTQLFF.

Many counts were recorded for this clonotype. This rearrangement joins TRBV6-1 to TRBJ2-3; 8 nucleotides line up with TRBD1. Germline trimming cut 4 bases from V and 4 bases from J; bases unmatched to any gene: 16. Germline V gene lookup returns CDR1 MNHNS and CDR2 SASEGT. The CDR3 runs to 18 residues. The CDR3 DNA reads TGTGCCAGCAGTGTAACCGGGACAGGAGGACCAAGGGCAGATACGCAGTATTTT. Encoded protein: CASSVTGTGGPRADTQYF.

This chain connects TRBV6-1 to TRBJ2-1; the D is unclear. Trimming removed 1 base at V and 4 bases at J, with 8 bases between. The germline V gene encodes CDR1 MNHNS and CDR2 SASEGT. CDR3 length: 14 residues. Here the CDR3 DNA reads TGTGCCAGCAGTGAAGTGACAAGATACAATGAGCAGTTCTTC. Amino acid sequence: CASSEVTRYNEQFF.

This clonotype was detected ten times or more. V and J are TRBV9 and TRBJ2-1; 11 bases are shared with TRBD2. V lost 2 bases to trimming and J lost 9 bases; unmatched junction nucleotides: 7. The CDR3 covers 15 residues. Germline CDR1 is SGDLS and CDR2 is YYNGEE. CDR3 protein: CASSVGVAGGGEQFF. The CDR3 bases are TGTGCCAGCAGCGTGGGGGTAGCGGGGGGGGGTGAGCAGTTCTTC.

Ten or more counts support this clonotype. The chain is built from TRBV5-1 and TRBJ2-7, with 8 bases fitting TRBD1. With 0 bases clipped from V and 4 bases from J, the junction kept 6 bases outside the gene matches. This CDR3 contains 15 residues. CDR1 SGHRS and CDR2 YFSETQ come from the germline V gene. The CDR3, as DNA: TGCGCCAGCAGCTTGGGGCGGACAGGGATGTACGAGCAGTACTTC. It specifies CASSLGRTGMYEQYF.

This clonotype was counted a few times. Here the CDR3 DNA reads TGTGCCAGCAAAGAGACTAGCGGATACAATGAGCAGTTCTTC. Translating gives CASKETSGYNEQFF. The chain uses TRBV6-1 and TRBJ2-1; 9 nucleotides match TRBD2. CDR3 size: 14 residues. V gave up 7 bases and J gave up 4 bases; unmatched junction bases: 5. Germline loops: CDR1 MNHNS, CDR2 SASEGT.

This clonotype was seen many times. The rearrangement joins TRBV7-9 to TRBJ2-7, with 7 bases matching TRBD2. The germline CDR1 and CDR2 sequences are SEHNR and FQNEAQ (reference sequence). The ends lost 5 bases at V and 3 bases at J; junction bases unmatched: 19. The CDR3 consists of 18 residues. The CDR3 protein is CASSKRLSGGSPIYEQYF. DNA for the CDR3: TGTGCCAGCAGCAAGCGACTGTCGGGCGGGAGTCCCATCTACGAGCAGTACTTC.

The sample holds many counts of this clonotype. This chain links TRBV3-1 with TRBJ2-6; D might be TRBD1 (5 bases). This CDR3 is 17 amino acids long. Germline loops: CDR1 LGHDT, CDR2 YNNKEL (reference sequence). Trimming removed 0 bases from V and 3 bases from J, with 12 bases in between. The CDR3: CASSQDLAGFGANVLTF. The CDR3, as DNA: TGTGCCAGCAGCCAAGATCTGGCAGGGTTTGGGGCCAACGTCCTGACTTTC.

Here the CDR3 DNA reads TGTGCCAGCAGTTCCATTCCGGGACTAGCAGTTTACAATGAGCAGTTCTTC. Residues: CASSSIPGLAVYNEQFF. The gene calls are TRBV6-2 or TRBV6-3 and TRBJ2-1; 9 positions match TRBD2. Looked up from germline, CDR1 is MNHEY and CDR2 is SVGEGT. The CDR3 is 17 residues long. Trimming cost V 4 bases and J 4 bases; bases outside gene matches: 11.

This clonotype was seen ten or more times. The chain links TRBV20-1 to TRBJ1-5; D perhaps matches TRBD1 (5 bases). The V and J ends lost 7 bases and 6 bases respectively, with 16 bases between them. The CDR3 loop spans 13 amino acids. The germline CDR1 and CDR2 sequences are DFQATT and SNEGSKA (reference sequence). The chain's CDR3 is CSVGQGSTQPQHF. The CDR3 bases are TGCAGTGTCGGGCAGGGTTCCACTCAGCCCCAGCATTTT.

Here the CDR3 reads CASSYGTSYEQYF. The CDR3 bases are TGTGCCAGCAGCTACGGGACTAGCTACGAGCAGTACTTC. The chain joins TRBV6-2 or TRBV6-3 to TRBJ2-7; 8 bases line up with TRBD2. CDR1 and CDR2 (germline): MNHEY, SVGEGT. V lost 6 bases to trimming and J lost 3 bases; unmatched junction nucleotides: 4. This CDR3 region has 13 residues.

This clonotype was recorded many times. This chain joins TRBV7-8 and TRBJ2-5, with TRBD2 matching over 8 bases. The germline gives CDR1 SGHVS, CDR2 FQNEAQ. This CDR3 has 16 residues. V was clipped by 4 bases and J by 5 bases; unmatched bases: 12. CDR3: CASSSTLAGGRETQYF. The CDR3 coding sequence is TGTGCCAGCAGCTCGACGCTGGCGGGGGGCCGGGAGACCCAGTACTTC.

This clonotype was counted at least ten times. The CDR3 sequence is CASSLVDGRSYEQYF. CDR3 sequence (DNA): TGCGCCAGCAGCTTGGTCGACGGACGTTCCTACGAGCAGTACTTC. This chain uses TRBV5-1 with TRBJ2-7; no firm D call. This CDR3 has 15 amino acids. From germline, CDR1 is SGHRS and CDR2 YFSETQ. V was trimmed by 0 bases and J by 1 base, leaving 11 bases between them.

At least ten counts were recorded for this clonotype. This chain joins TRBV2 and TRBJ1-6, with TRBD1 identical over 7 bases. Trimming at V came to 7 bases and at J to 8 bases, leaving 5 bases not matched to a gene. The CDR3 spans 13 residues. Germline assignment: CDR1 SNHLY and CDR2 FYNNEI. Written as DNA, the CDR3 is TGTGCCAGCAAACAGGGGTTATATTCACCCCTCCACTTT. Its protein is CASKQGLYSPLHF.

This clonotype was detected many times. The CDR3 sequence: CASSATGNWYEQYF. The CDR3 region has the DNA TGTGCCAGCAGTGCCACAGGGAATTGGTACGAGCAGTACTTC. The V gene is TRBV27, the J gene TRBJ2-7, with D possibly being TRBD1 (6 bases). The V gene lost 5 bases and the J gene lost 4 bases, with 15 bases spanning the gap. The germline CDR1 and CDR2 sequences are MNHEY and SMNVEV (reference sequence). CDR3 size: 14 residues.

This clonotype was observed at least ten times. J is TRBJ2-5 and V is TRBV5-1; 12 nucleotides line up with TRBD2. Germline trimming cut 4 bases from V and 2 bases from J; bases unmatched to any gene: 6. CDR3 length: 16 residues. Germline-derived CDR1 and CDR2 are SGHRS and YFSETQ. The CDR3 nucleotides read TGCGCCAGCAGCCCCGGACTAGCGGGGATTCAAGAGACCCAGTACTTC. Encoded protein: CASSPGLAGIQETQYF.

This clonotype has at least ten counts. This sequence joins TRBV4-3 and TRBJ2-3; either TRBD1 or TRBD2 may fit D (6 bases each). V lost 1 base and J 1 base, leaving 9 bases between the germline ends. This CDR3 region has 15 residues. Germline lookup yields CDR1 LGHNA and CDR2 YSLEER. This CDR3 reads CASSQGRGRTDTQYF. CDR3 DNA sequence: TGCGCCAGCAGCCAAGGCCGGGGGCGCACAGATACGCAGTATTTT.